A selection of T cell receptor beta chains follows, all from one sample in a study of blood T cell repertoires in COVID-19. Assay used: immunoSEQ multiplex PCR; TCRdb lists only in-frame clones, some missing. Among fewer than 150,000 clones listed, over 75% were seen once. Sequences were obtained from peripheral blood. Source of these receptors: an older woman who had recovered from COVID-19. CDR3s include the opening cysteine and the closing phenylalanine or tryptophan. D genes are given only for firm matches. Some rows mark clone size as missing; the rest say once, few, many or name a class of expanded clone.

>TRBJ1-2|NA|TRBD1|TRBV6-5
CASSTFQGAWYGYTF
TGTGCCAGCAGTACATTCCAGGGGGCTTGGTATGGCTACACCTTC
>TRBJ2-7|NA|TRBD2|TRBV27
CASSSDSPAGGEQYF
TGTGCCAGCAGTTCAGACAGTCCCGCGGGGGGTGAGCAGTACTTC
>TRBJ1-2|NA|NA|TRBV5-1
CASSLESVNYGYTF
TGCGCCAGCAGCTTGGAATCAGTCAACTATGGCTACACCTTC
>TRBJ1-2|NA|TRBD1|TRBV7-3
CASSSGTGGAGYTF
TGTGCCAGCAGCTCCGGGACAGGGGGTGCTGGCTACACCTTC
>TRBJ2-4|NA|NA|TRBV6-2/TRBV6-3
CASSYYRENIQYF
TGTGCCAGCAGTTATTATCGGGAAAACATTCAGTACTTC
>TRBJ2-3|NA|NA|TRBV20-1
CRATRTDTQYF
TGCAGGGCCACCCGCACAGATACGCAGTATTTT
>TRBJ1-2|NA|NA|TRBV2
CASSENRDFRYTF
TGTGCCAGCAGTGAAAACAGGGATTTTCGCTACACCTTC
>TRBJ2-7|once|TRBD1|TRBV18
CASSPRDRVYEQYF
TGTGCCAGCTCACCACGGGACAGGGTCTACGAGCAGTACTTC
>TRBJ1-4|NA|TRBD1|TRBV5-1
CASSFEPGTGYEKLFF
TGCGCCAGCAGCTTCGAACCCGGGACAGGGTATGAAAAACTGTTTTTT
>TRBJ2-2|NA|NA|TRBV7-2
CASSFRGGTGELFF
TGTGCCAGCAGCTTCAGGGGTGGTACCGGGGAGCTGTTTTTT
>TRBJ2-1|NA|NA|TRBV18
CASSLGTRDEQFF
TGTGCCAGCTCACTGGGGACTCGGGATGAGCAGTTCTTC
>TRBJ2-3|NA|TRBD2|TRBV2
CASRALAGGRVTDTQYF
TGTGCCAGCAGGGCGCTAGCGGGAGGCCGGGTCACAGATACGCAGTATTTT
>TRBJ1-1|once|TRBD1|TRBV7-9
CATRTGGGNTEAFF
TGTGCCACCCGGACAGGGGGGGGGAACACTGAAGCTTTCTTT
>TRBJ1-5|NA|NA|TRBV6-5
CASTRGYQPQHF
TGTGCCAGCACCCGGGGATATCAGCCCCAGCATTTT
>TRBJ1-3|NA|NA|TRBV5-1
CASRAIGHGSGNTIYF
TGCGCCAGCAGGGCGATTGGACACGGCTCTGGAAACACCATATATTTT
>TRBJ1-4|NA|NA|TRBV3-1/TRBV3-2
CASSHGGVGEKLFF
TGTGCCAGCAGCCACGGCGGGGTGGGGGAAAAACTGTTTTTT
>TRBJ2-3|NA|NA|TRBV25-1
CASSDQGSTDTQYF
TGTGCCAGCAGTGATCAGGGATCCACAGATACGCAGTATTTT
>TRBJ1-2|few|TRBD1|TRBV4-1
CASSQEGLDRALF
TGCGCCAGCAGCCAAGAGGGGCTGGACAGGGCTCTTTTC
>TRBJ2-7|few|NA|TRBV3-1/TRBV3-2
CASSLKVGEQYF
TGTGCCAGCAGCCTTAAAGTCGGCGAGCAGTACTTC
>TRBJ1-2|NA|NA|TRBV3-1/TRBV3-2
CASSPSGGHGYGYTF
TGTGCCAGCAGCCCCAGCGGGGGGCATGGGTATGGCTACACCTTC
>TRBJ1-2|NA|NA|TRBV4-2
CASSQDPRGNNYGYTF
TGTGCCAGCAGCCAAGACCCCCGAGGGAACAACTATGGCTACACCTTC
>TRBJ1-1|NA|NA|TRBV3-1/TRBV3-2
CASSQEWAPQGAFF
TGTGCCAGCAGCCAAGAATGGGCCCCTCAGGGAGCTTTCTTT
>TRBJ1-2|NA|NA|TRBV27
CASSLSWPNYGYTF
TGTGCCAGCAGTTTATCGTGGCCTAACTATGGCTACACCTTC
>TRBJ2-5|many|TRBD2|TRBV27
CASSQTSVQETQYF
TGTGCCAGCAGTCAGACTAGCGTGCAAGAGACCCAGTACTTC
>TRBJ2-3|NA|TRBD2|TRBV7-3
CASRLTSADTQYF
TGTGCCAGCAGGTTAACTAGCGCAGATACGCAGTATTTT
>TRBJ2-7|NA|TRBD2|TRBV19
CASSEGLAYEQYF
TGTGCCAGTAGTGAGGGACTAGCCTACGAGCAGTACTTC
>TRBJ2-1|NA|NA|TRBV27
CASSLPGNEQFF
TGTGCCAGCAGTTTACCCGGGAATGAGCAGTTCTTC
>TRBJ1-4|NA|TRBD1|TRBV9
CASSVGQGSRNEKLFF
TGTGCCAGCAGCGTAGGACAGGGTAGCCGTAATGAAAAACTGTTTTTT
>TRBJ1-5|NA|NA|TRBV2
CASSEGGASQPQHF
TGTGCCAGCAGCGAGGGGGGGGCGAGCCAGCCCCAGCATTTT
>TRBJ2-2|NA|NA|TRBV11-3
CASSLSPGHNTGELFF
TGTGCCAGCAGCTTATCGCCGGGACACAACACCGGGGAGCTGTTTTTT
>TRBJ1-1|few|NA|TRBV19
CASSQTENTEAFF
TGTGCCAGTAGCCAGACAGAGAACACTGAAGCTTTCTTT
>TRBJ2-6|NA|TRBD1|TRBV6-6
CASSPRQGKSGANVLTF
TGTGCCAGCAGTCCTCGACAGGGGAAATCTGGGGCCAACGTCCTGACTTTC
>TRBJ1-4|NA|TRBD1|TRBV28
CATVTGANEKLFF
TGTGCCACGGTTACAGGGGCTAATGAAAAACTGTTTTTT
>TRBJ2-1|NA|TRBD2|TRBV24-1
CATSDPGGSSYNEQFF
TGTGCCACCAGTGACCCGGGGGGTTCCTCCTACAATGAGCAGTTCTTC
>TRBJ2-1|few|NA|TRBV28
CASSLLVGLINEQFF
TGTGCCAGCAGTTTATTGGTCGGTTTAATCAATGAGCAGTTCTTC
>TRBJ2-1|NA|TRBD1|TRBV5-4
CASSFGQGMGYNEQFF
TGTGCCAGCAGCTTTGGACAGGGGATGGGATACAATGAGCAGTTCTTC
>TRBJ1-1|once|NA|TRBV12-3/TRBV12-4
CASSGQSLKAFF
TGTGCCAGCAGTGGGCAGTCGCTAAAAGCTTTCTTT
>TRBJ2-7|few|NA|TRBV29-1
CSVGTPGYEQYF
TGCAGCGTGGGGACACCCGGATACGAGCAGTACTTC
>TRBJ2-7|many|NA|TRBV7-9
CASSFERSYEQYF
TGTGCCAGCAGCTTTGAGAGATCCTACGAGCAGTACTTC
>TRBJ1-5|NA|TRBD1|TRBV10-2
CASSGQGGQPQHF
TGCGCCAGCAGCGGACAGGGTGGGCAGCCCCAGCATTTT
>TRBJ2-4|NA|NA|TRBV19
CASSPMGQGANIQYF
TGTGCCAGTAGTCCAATGGGCCAAGGGGCAAACATTCAGTACTTC
>TRBJ1-5|NA|NA|TRBV5-8
CASSLRGYNQPQHF
TGTGCCAGCAGCTTGAGGGGATACAATCAGCCCCAGCATTTT
>TRBJ2-3|NA|TRBD2|TRBV7-2
CATALTLTSGSTDTQYF
TGTGCCACCGCCCTTACGTTGACTAGCGGAAGCACAGATACGCAGTATTTT
>TRBJ1-6|NA|TRBD1|TRBV28
CASTGTVPGFGSYNSPLHF
TGTGCCAGCACCGGGACAGTCCCGGGATTCGGCTCCTATAATTCACCCCTCCACTTT
>TRBJ2-4|few|NA|TRBV7-9
CASSPLRADKNIQYF
TGTGCCAGCAGCCCACTGCGAGCGGACAAAAACATTCAGTACTTC